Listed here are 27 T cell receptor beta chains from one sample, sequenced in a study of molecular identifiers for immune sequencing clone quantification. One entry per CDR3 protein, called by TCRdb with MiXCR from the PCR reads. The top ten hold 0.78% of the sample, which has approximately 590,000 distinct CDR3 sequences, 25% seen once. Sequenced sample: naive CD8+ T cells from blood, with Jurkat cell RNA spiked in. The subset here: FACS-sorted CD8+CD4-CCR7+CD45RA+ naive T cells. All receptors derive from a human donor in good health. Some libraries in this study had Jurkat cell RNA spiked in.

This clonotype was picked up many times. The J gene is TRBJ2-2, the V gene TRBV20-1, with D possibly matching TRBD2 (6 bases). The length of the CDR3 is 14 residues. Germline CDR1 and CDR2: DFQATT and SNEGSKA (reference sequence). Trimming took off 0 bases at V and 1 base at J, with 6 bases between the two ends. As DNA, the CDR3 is TGCAGTGCTAGAGACGGGAGGAACACCGGGGAGCTGTTTTTT. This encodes CSARDGRNTGELFF.

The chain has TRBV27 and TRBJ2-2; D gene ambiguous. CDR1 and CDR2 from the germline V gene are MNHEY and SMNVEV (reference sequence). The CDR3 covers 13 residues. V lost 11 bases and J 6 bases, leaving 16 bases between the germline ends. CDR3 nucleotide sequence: TGTGCCGGCCGCCTTCACTATTCCGGGGAGCTGTTTTTT. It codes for CAGRLHYSGELFF.

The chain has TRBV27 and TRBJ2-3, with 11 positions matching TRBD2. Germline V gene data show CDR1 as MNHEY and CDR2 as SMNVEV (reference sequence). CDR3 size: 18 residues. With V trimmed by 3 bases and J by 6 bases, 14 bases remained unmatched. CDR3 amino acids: CASSFSGLAGGPGDTQYF. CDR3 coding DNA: TGTGCCAGCAGTTTCTCCGGGTTAGCGGGAGGGCCTGGGGATACGCAGTATTTT.

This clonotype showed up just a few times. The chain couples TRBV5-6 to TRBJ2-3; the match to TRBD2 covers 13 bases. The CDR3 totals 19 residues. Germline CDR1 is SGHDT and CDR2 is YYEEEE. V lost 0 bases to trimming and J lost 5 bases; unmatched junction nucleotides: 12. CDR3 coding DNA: TGTGCCAGCAGCTTGGAGTGGACTAGCGGGAGAGCTTTGAGAGATACGCAGTATTTT. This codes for CASSLEWTSGRALRDTQYF. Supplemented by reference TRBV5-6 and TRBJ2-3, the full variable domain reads DAGVTQSPTHLIKTRGQQVTLRCSPKSGHDTVSWYQQALGQGPQFIFQYYEEEERQRGNFPDRFSGHQFPNYSSELNVNALLLGDSALYLCASSLEWTSGRALRDTQYFGPGTRLTVL.

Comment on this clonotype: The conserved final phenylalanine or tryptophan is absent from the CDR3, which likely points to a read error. Here the CDR3 reads CASSPSRQGRETQYY. CDR3 DNA: TGCGCCAGCAGCCCGTCGCGACAGGGCCGGGAGACCCAGTACTAC. The rearrangement joins TRBV4-1 to TRBJ2-5; 7 positions match TRBD1. V was pared by 4 bases and J by 5 bases, with 10 bases of the junction left unmatched. This CDR3 is 15 amino acids long. Germline V gene sequence: CDR1 MGHRA, CDR2 YSYEKL.

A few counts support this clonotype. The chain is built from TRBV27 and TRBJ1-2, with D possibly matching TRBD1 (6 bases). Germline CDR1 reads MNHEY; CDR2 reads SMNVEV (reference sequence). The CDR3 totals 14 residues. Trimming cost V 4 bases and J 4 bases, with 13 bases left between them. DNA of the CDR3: TGTGCCAGCAGTTGGGGGGGGGCATCCTATGGCTACACCTTC. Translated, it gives CASSWGGASYGYTF.

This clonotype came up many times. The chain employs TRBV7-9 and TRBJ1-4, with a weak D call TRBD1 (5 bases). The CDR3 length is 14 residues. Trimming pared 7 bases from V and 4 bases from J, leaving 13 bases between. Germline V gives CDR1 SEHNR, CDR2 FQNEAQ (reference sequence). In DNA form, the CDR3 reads TGTGCCAGCACCGCGACAGAAATTAATGAAAAACTGTTTTTT. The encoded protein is CASTATEINEKLFF.

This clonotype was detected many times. CDR3 DNA: TGTGCCAGCAGTGAATTTGTGGGCTCTGGGGCCAACGTCCTGACTTTC. Translating it yields CASSEFVGSGANVLTF. This chain joins TRBV6-1 and TRBJ2-6; D is uncertain. Trimming cost V 2 bases and J 0 bases, with 8 bases left between them. This CDR3 contains 16 residues. The germline V gene encodes CDR1 MNHNS and CDR2 SASEGT.

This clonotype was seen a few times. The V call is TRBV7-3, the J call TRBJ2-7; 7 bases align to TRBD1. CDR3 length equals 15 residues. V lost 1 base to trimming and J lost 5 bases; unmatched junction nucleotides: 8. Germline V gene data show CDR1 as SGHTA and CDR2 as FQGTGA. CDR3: CASSLSQGEYDEQYF. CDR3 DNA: TGTGCCAGCAGCTTAAGCCAGGGGGAGTACGACGAGCAGTACTTC.

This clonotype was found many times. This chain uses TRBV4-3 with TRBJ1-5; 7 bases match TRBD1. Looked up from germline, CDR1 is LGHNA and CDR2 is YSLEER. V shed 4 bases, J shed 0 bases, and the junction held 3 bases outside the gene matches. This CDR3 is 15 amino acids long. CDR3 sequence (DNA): TGCGCCAGCAGCCCAAACAGGGGTAGCAATCAGCCCCAGCATTTT. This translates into CASSPNRGSNQPQHF.

CDR3 protein: CASAIAWDRGNYEQYF. The CDR3 coding sequence is TGTGCCAGCGCGATTGCTTGGGACAGGGGGAACTACGAGCAGTACTTC. J is TRBJ2-7 and V is TRBV2, with 11 bases matching TRBD1. The CDR3 is 16 amino acids. V shed 8 bases and J 3 bases; nucleotides not matched to a gene: 12. Germline assignment: CDR1 SNHLY and CDR2 FYNNEI. The variable domain in full, with the rest retrieved from reference TRBV2 and TRBJ2-7, is EPEVTQTPSHQVTQMGQEVILRCVPISNHLYFYWYRQILGQKVEFLVSFYNNEISEKSEIFDDQFSVERPDGSNFTLKIRSTKLEDSAMYFCASAIAWDRGNYEQYFGPGTRLTVT.

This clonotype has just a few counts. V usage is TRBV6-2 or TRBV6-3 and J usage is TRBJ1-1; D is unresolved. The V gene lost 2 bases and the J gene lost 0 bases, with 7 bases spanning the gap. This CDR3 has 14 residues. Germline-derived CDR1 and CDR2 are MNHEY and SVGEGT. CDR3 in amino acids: CASSYPGMNTEAFF. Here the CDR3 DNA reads TGTGCCAGCAGTTACCCGGGTATGAACACTGAAGCTTTCTTT.

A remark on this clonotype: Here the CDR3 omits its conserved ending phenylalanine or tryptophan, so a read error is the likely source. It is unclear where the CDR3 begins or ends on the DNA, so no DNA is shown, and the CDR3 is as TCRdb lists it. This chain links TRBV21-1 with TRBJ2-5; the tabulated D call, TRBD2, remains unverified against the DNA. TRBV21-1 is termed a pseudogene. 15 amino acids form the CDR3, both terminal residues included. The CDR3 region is CASSKSSSGKGTQYL.

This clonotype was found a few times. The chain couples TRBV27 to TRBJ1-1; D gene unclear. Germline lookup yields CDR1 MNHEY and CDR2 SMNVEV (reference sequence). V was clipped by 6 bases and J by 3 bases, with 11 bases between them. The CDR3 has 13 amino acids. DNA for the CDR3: TGTGCCAGCAGCGTGGACGGAGACACTGAAGCTTTCTTT. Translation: CASSVDGDTEAFF.

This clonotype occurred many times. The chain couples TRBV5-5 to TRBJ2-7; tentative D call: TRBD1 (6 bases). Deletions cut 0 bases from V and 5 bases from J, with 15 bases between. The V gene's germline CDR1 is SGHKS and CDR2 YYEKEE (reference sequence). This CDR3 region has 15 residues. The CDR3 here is CASSLALRGFHEQYF. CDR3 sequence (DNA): TGTGCCAGCAGCTTGGCGCTCAGGGGATTCCACGAGCAGTACTTC.

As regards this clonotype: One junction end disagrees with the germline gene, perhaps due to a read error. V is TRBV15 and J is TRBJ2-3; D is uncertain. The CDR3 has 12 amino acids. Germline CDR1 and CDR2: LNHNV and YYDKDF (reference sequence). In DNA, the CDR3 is TGTGCCCCCAGCAGGTTCCCAGATACGCAGTATTTT. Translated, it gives CAPSRFPDTQYF.

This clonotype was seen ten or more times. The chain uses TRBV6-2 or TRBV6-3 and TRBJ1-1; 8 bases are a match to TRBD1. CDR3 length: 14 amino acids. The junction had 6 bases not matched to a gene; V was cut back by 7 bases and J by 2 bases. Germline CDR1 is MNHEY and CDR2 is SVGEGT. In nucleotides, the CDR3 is TGTGCCAGCACCTGGACAGGGAGTAACACTGAAGCTTTCTTT. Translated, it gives CASTWTGSNTEAFF.

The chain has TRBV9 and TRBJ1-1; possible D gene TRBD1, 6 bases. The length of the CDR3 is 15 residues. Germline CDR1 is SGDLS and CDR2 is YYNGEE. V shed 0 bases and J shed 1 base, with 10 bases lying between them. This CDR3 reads CASSVEGTPNTEAFF. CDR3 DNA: TGTGCCAGCAGCGTAGAAGGGACACCGAACACTGAAGCTTTCTTT.

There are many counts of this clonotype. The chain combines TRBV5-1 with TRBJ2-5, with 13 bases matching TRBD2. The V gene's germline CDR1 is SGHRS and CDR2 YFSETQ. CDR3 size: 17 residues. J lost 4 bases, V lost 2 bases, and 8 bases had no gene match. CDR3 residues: CASSFGFGLAGVETQYF. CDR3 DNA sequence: TGCGCCAGCAGCTTCGGCTTTGGACTAGCGGGGGTAGAGACCCAGTACTTC.

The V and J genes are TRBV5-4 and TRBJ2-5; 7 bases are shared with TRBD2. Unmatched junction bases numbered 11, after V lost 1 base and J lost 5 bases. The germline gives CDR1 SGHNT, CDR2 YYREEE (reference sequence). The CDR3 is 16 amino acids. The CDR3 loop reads CASSLLVGGPSETQYF. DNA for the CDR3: TGTGCCAGCAGCTTGTTGGTGGGAGGGCCATCGGAGACCCAGTACTTC. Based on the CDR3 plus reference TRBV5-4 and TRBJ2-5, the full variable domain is ETGVTQSPTHLIKTRGQQVTLRCSSQSGHNTVSWYQQALGQGPQFIFQYYREEENGRGNFPPRFSGLQFPNYSSELNVNALELDDSALYLCASSLLVGGPSETQYFGPGTRLLVL.

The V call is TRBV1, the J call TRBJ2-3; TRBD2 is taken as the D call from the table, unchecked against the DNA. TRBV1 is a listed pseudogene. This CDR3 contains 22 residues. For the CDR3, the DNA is TGCACCAGCAGCCAAGATCTTTGGGTGGAGACTAGCGGGGCTCGGGGCACAGATACGCAGTATTTT. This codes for CTSSQDLWVETSGARGTDTQYF.

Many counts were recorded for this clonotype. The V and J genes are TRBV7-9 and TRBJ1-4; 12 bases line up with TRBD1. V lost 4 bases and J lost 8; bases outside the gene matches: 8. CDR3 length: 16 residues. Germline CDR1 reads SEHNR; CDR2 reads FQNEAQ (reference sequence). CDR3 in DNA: TGTGCCAGCAGCTCCGGGACAGGGGGCATTTGGGAAAAACTGTTTTTT. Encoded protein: CASSSGTGGIWEKLFF. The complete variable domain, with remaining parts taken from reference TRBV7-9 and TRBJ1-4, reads DTGVSQNPRHKITKRGQNVTFRCDPISEHNRLYWYRQTLGQGPEFLTYFQNEAQLEKSRLLSDRFSAERPKGSFSTLEIQRTEQGDSAMYLCASSSGTGGIWEKLFFGSGTQLSVL.

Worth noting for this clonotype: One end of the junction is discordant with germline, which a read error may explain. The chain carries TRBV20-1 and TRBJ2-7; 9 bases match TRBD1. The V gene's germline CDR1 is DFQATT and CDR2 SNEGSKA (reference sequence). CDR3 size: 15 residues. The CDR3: CCARDAGQGTYEPSF. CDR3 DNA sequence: TGCTGTGCTAGGGATGCGGGACAGGGTACCTACGAGCCGTCCTTC.

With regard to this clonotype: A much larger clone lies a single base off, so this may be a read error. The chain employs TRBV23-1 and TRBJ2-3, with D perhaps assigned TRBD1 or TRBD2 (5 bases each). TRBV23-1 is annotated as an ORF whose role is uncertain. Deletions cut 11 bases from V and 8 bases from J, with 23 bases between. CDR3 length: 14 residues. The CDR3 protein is CADPLRDHFLTQYF. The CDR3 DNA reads TGCGCCGACCCTCTCCGGGACCACTTCCTTACGCAGTATTTT.

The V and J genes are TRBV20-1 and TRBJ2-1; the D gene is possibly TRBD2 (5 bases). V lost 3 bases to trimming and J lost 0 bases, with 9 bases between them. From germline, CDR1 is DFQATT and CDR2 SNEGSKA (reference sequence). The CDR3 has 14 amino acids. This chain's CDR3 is CSARERSSYNEQFF. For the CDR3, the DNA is TGCAGTGCTAGGGAGCGGAGCTCCTACAATGAGCAGTTCTTC.

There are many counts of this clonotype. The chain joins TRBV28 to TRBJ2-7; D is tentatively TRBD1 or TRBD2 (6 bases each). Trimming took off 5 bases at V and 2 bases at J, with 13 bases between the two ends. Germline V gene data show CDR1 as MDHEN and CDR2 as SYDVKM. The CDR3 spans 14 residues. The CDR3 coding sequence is TGTGCCAGCAGTACCGTAGGGGGGCCCTACGAGCAGTACTTC. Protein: CASSTVGGPYEQYF.

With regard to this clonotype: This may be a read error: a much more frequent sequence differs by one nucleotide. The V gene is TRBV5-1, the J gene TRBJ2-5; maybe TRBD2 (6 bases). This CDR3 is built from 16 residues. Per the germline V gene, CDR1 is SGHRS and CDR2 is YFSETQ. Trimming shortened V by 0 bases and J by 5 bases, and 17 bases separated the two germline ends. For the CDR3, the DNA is TGCGCCAGCAGCTTGGTTGGGAGGCGCTTATCGGAGACCCAGTACTTC. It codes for CASSLVGRRLSETQYF.